This T cell receptor (beta chain) was recovered during a study of beta chain features in type 1 diabetes. Study context: Patients and healthy donors were similar in age, gender and cell yields.

One heparinised blood draw, averaging roughly 120 mL, came from each donor. Sorting with CD45RO/CCR7/CD25/CD127/CD95/CD27 yielded naive, central memory, regulatory and stem-like memory CD4+ cells. This clone came up a few times. CDR1 and CDR2 from the germline V gene are SNHLY and FYNNEI. CDR3 length: 14 residues. The V gene lost 2 bases and the J gene lost 6 bases, with 12 bases spanning the gap. The sequenced template was cDNA made from the entire isolated RNA. Naive, central memory and regulatory T cell samples came to a mean of around 3.5 million reads. Libraries were prepared by immunoSEQ multiplex PCR; TCRdb keeps only in-frame clonotypes and omits some of them. The sample includes some 900,000 clones, roughly 17% of them seen just once.

The origin of this receptor is a woman between 18 and 30 years old in good health. The sequenced sample was naive CD4+ T cells from blood. The chain has TRBV2 and TRBJ2-3; tentatively, D is TRBD2 (6 bases). The CDR3 DNA reads TGTGCCAGCAGTGAATTGCTGCTAGCGGATACGCAGTATTTT. Encoded protein: CASSELLLADTQYF.